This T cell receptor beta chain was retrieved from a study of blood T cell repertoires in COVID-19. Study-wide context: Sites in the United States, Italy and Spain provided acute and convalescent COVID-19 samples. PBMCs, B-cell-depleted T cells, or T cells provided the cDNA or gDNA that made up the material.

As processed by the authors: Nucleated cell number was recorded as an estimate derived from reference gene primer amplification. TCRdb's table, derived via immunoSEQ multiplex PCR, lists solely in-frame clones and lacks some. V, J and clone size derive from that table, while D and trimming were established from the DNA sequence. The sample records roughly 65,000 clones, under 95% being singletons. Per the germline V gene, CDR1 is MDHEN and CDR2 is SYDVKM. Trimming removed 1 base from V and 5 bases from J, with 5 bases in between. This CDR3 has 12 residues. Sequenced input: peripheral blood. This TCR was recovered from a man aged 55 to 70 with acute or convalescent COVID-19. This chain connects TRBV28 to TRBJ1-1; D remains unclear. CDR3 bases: TGTGCCAGCAGTTTATTAGAGACTGAAGCTTTCTTT. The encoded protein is CASSLLETEAFF.